The source of this T cell receptor (beta chain) is a study of T cells after yellow fever vaccination. Turning to this clonotype: Its cognate antigen is unknown.

The CDR3 extends over 14 amino acids. In germline, CDR1 is SGHAT, CDR2 FQNNGV. V gave up 11 bases and J gave up 6 bases, with 17 bases separating them. TCRdb re-derived calls from the 5' RACE reads in MiXCR, one entry per CDR3 protein. The sample records some 110,000 distinct CDR3 sequences, 6.5% to 8% being singletons. Study results and limitations: The CD4 and CD8 compartments had a small share of their clonotypes in common.

This chain uses TRBV11-2 with TRBJ1-6; no definite D call. The clonotype originates from a man younger than 35 who received the YFV17D yellow fever vaccine. This specimen was CD4+ T cells sorted from PBMCs, taken 10 days after the first yellow fever vaccination. The CDR3 DNA sequence: TGTGCCTCCCGAGCCGGCAGAACTAATTCACCCCTCCACTTT. It yields the protein CASRAGRTNSPLHF.